The 23 T cell receptor beta chains in this list originate from one sample, sequenced in a study of CD8+ T cells in alopecia areata. Extraction and reverse transcription of RNA yielded cDNA as the sequencing template. Clones were sequenced by immunoSEQ multiplex PCR, and TCRdb holds only the in-frame ones, with some missing. The table lists fewer than 200,000 clones, 67% of them singletons. This sample comprised CD8+ T cells sorted from blood, obtained at week 0. The source of these receptors is a human donor with alopecia areata.

The chain joins TRBV5-1 to TRBJ1-6; tentatively, D is TRBD1 (6 bases). Germline CDR1 reads SGHRS; CDR2 reads YFSETQ. CDR3 length: 15 amino acids. Trimming left V 1 base short and J 7 bases short, with 12 bases between. For the CDR3, the DNA is TGCGCCAGCAGCTTGACAGGGAAGGGCAATTCACCCCTCCACTTT. It codes for CASSLTGKGNSPLHF.

The rearrangement links TRBV7-6 to TRBJ2-3; no clear D. Trimming pared 4 bases from V and 11 bases from J, leaving 25 bases between. The germline CDR1 and CDR2 sequences are SGHVS and FNYEAQ. The CDR3 length is 16 residues. Here the CDR3 reads CASSSGSRAGLGWQYF. For the CDR3, the DNA is TGTGCCAGCAGCTCTGGGTCGCGCGCCGGGCTGGGTTGGCAGTATTTT.

This clone has a single count. This chain uses TRBV9 with TRBJ2-1; TRBD2 might be the D (6 bases). The CDR3 is 15 residues long. In germline, CDR1 is SGDLS, CDR2 YYNGEE. With 7 bases removed from V and 2 bases from J, the gap between germline ends came to 16 bases. The CDR3 DNA is TGTGCCAGCGGGGCCGGGACTCCTCCCTACAATGAGCAGTTCTTC. As protein: CASGAGTPPYNEQFF.

This chain links TRBV30 with TRBJ2-7; 7 bases line up with TRBD2. After removal of 0 bases from V and 5 bases from J, the junction contained 4 bases not matched to a gene. This CDR3 is built from 13 residues. CDR1 is GTSNPN and CDR2 is SVGIG in the germline V gene (reference sequence). Here the CDR3 reads CAWSVGTSDEQYF. DNA of the CDR3: TGTGCCTGGAGTGTAGGAACTAGCGACGAGCAGTACTTC.

The rearrangement links TRBV14 to TRBJ2-2; D unclear. V was shortened by 4 bases and J by 6 bases, with 9 bases between the two germline ends. The CDR3 covers 13 residues. Germline V gene sequence: CDR1 SGHDN, CDR2 FVKESK. CDR3 bases: TGTGCCAGCAGCCTAGAAGTGGCCGGGGAGCTGTTTTTT. This sequence encodes CASSLEVAGELFF.

The rearrangement joins TRBV29-1 to TRBJ2-6; TRBD2 is a possible D gene (6 bases). V gave up 2 bases and J gave up 13 bases, with 12 bases separating them. CDR3 length: 12 amino acids. CDR1 and CDR2 (germline): SQVTM, ANQGSEA. The CDR3 protein is CSVEKRRGVLTF. Written as DNA, the CDR3 is TGCAGCGTTGAAAAACGGAGGGGTGTCCTGACTTTC. Based on the CDR3 plus reference TRBV29-1 and TRBJ2-6, the full variable domain is SAVISQKPSRDICQRGTSLTIQCQVDSQVTMMFWYRQQPGQSLTLIATANQGSEATYESGFVIDKFPISRPNLTFSTLTVSNMSPEDSSIYLCSVEKRRGVLTFGAGSRLTVL.

Concerning this clone: Distinct nucleotide sequences in the sample also encode this CDR3. This sequence joins TRBV7-9 and TRBJ1-5, with no clear D. V lost 1 base, J lost 6 bases, and 4 bases lay in between. The CDR3 contains 12 residues. CDR1 and CDR2 from the germline V gene are SEHNR and FQNEAQ (reference sequence). CDR3: CASSLGGQPQHF. CDR3 bases: TGTGCCAGCAGCTTAGGCGGTCAGCCCCAGCATTTT. Full variable domain (missing parts from reference TRBV7-9 and TRBJ1-5): DTGVSQNPRHKITKRGQNVTFRCDPISEHNRLYWYRQTLGQGPEFLTYFQNEAQLEKSRLLSDRFSAERPKGSFSTLEIQRTEQGDSAMYLCASSLGGQPQHFGDGTRLSIL.

The chain has TRBV5-8 and TRBJ2-7; D is ambiguous. The CDR3 is 14 amino acids. Germline assignment: CDR1 SGHTS and CDR2 YDEGEE. V dropped 0 bases and J dropped 1 base, with 8 bases sitting between them. CDR3 loop: CASSLEPGSYEQYF. The DNA of the CDR3 is TGTGCCAGCAGCTTGGAGCCGGGTTCCTACGAGCAGTACTTC. Drawing the rest from reference TRBV5-8 and TRBJ2-7, the complete variable domain is EAGVTQSPTHLIKTRGQQATLRCSPISGHTSVYWYQQALGLGLQFLLWYDEGEERNRGNFPPRFSGRQFPNYSSELNVNALELEDSALYLCASSLEPGSYEQYFGPGTRLTVT.

The chain employs TRBV14 and TRBJ2-5; 13 bases are shared with TRBD2. Trimming at V came to 3 bases and at J to 7 bases, leaving 8 bases not matched to a gene. Per the germline V gene, CDR1 is SGHDN and CDR2 is FVKESK. The CDR3 loop spans 16 amino acids. Written as DNA, the CDR3 is TGTGCCAGCAGCCAGGGGACTAGCGGGATCGTAGGGACCCAGTACTTC. Translation: CASSQGTSGIVGTQYF.

The V call is TRBV4-1, the J call TRBJ1-5; D is perhaps TRBD1 (5 bases). The germline V and J ends were trimmed by 0 bases and 5 bases, with 11 bases remaining between them. The length of the CDR3 is 15 residues. Per the germline V gene, CDR1 is MGHRA and CDR2 is YSYEKL. The CDR3 reads CASSQDGDPYQPQHF. The CDR3 nucleotides are TGCGCCAGCAGCCAAGATGGGGACCCCTATCAGCCCCAGCATTTT.

The rearrangement links TRBV9 to TRBJ1-2, with 9 bases lining up with TRBD1. V was pared by 3 bases and J by 7 bases, with 7 bases of the junction left unmatched. In germline, CDR1 is SGDLS, CDR2 YYNGEE. The CDR3 contains 14 residues. Written as DNA, the CDR3 is TGTGCCAGCAGCGGACCACAGGGGGCTGGTGGCTACACCTTC. It yields the protein CASSGPQGAGGYTF.

CDR3 loop: CASSDQGYRETQYF. The CDR3 DNA reads as TGTGCCAGCAGTGATCAGGGCTACCGGGAGACCCAGTACTTC. The rearrangement uses TRBV27 and TRBJ2-5; TRBD1 is a possible D gene (5 bases). This CDR3 comprises 14 residues. V lost 5 bases and J 5 bases, leaving 15 bases between the germline ends. The V gene's germline CDR1 is MNHEY and CDR2 SMNVEV (reference sequence).

The chain employs TRBV7-6 and TRBJ1-2; D is unresolved. V shed 5 bases and J shed 4 bases, with 17 bases lying between them. The germline V gene has CDR1 SGHVS and CDR2 FNYEAQ. This CDR3 is 15 amino acids long. The CDR3 DNA follows: TGTGCCAGCAGCGCCTGGACTCTTGATGGCTATGGCTACACCTTC. It translates to CASSAWTLDGYGYTF.

This clone was picked up a small number of times. The chain recombines TRBV12-5 with TRBJ2-4; unclear D gene. V lost 5 bases to trimming and J lost 3 bases, with 5 bases between them. This CDR3 region has 12 residues. The germline CDR1 and CDR2 sequences are LGHNT and FRNRAP. The CDR3 coding sequence is TGTGCTAGTGGTCCGAACAAAAACATTCAGTACTTC. As protein: CASGPNKNIQYF. Complete variable domain (other parts from reference TRBV12-5 and TRBJ2-4): DARVTQTPRHKVTEMGQEVTMRCQPILGHNTVFWYRQTMMQGLELLAYFRNRAPLDDSGMPKDRFSAEMPDATLATLKIQPSEPRDSAVYFCASGPNKNIQYFGAGTRLSVL.

The chain combines TRBV5-1 with TRBJ2-6; D is unclear. The CDR3 runs 18 residues. V was cut by 0 bases and J by 2 bases, with 15 bases left in between. Germline CDR1 SGHRS, CDR2 YFSETQ. In DNA, the CDR3 is TGCGCCAGCAGCTTGGGAACAGAACCCCTCACTGGGGCCAACGTCCTGACTTTC. Translated, it gives CASSLGTEPLTGANVLTF.

The rearrangement links TRBV30 to TRBJ1-1, with a weak D call TRBD1 (5 bases). The CDR3 is 13 residues long. The ends were cut back, 0 bases at V and 7 bases at J, with 12 bases in the middle. CDR1 is GTSNPN and CDR2 is SVGIG in the germline V gene (reference sequence). In DNA, the CDR3 is TGTGCCTGGAGTGTACGAGGTGGGGGTGAAGCTTTCTTT. Translation gives CAWSVRGGGEAFF. The full variable domain, in which reference TRBV30 and TRBJ1-1 provide the parts outside the CDR3, is SQTIHQWPATLVQPVGSPLSLECTVEGTSNPNLYWYRQAAGRGLQLLFYSVGIGQISSEVPQNLSASRPQDRQFILSSKKLLLSDSGFYLCAWSVRGGGEAFFGQGTRLTVV.

The rearrangement uses TRBV2 and TRBJ2-5; D ambiguous. The CDR3 totals 9 residues. Germline assignment: CDR1 SNHLY and CDR2 FYNNEI. The V and J ends lost 4 bases and 10 bases respectively, with 4 bases between them. CDR3 protein: CASSALQYF. The CDR3 DNA reads TGTGCCAGCAGTGCTCTCCAGTACTTC.

This chain connects TRBV1 to TRBJ2-1. TRBV1 is a pseudogene locus. The CDR3 consists of 13 residues. CDR3 loop: CTSSQVVRHEQFF. The CDR3, as DNA: TGCACCAGCAGCCAAGTAGTAAGACATGAGCAGTTCTTC.

This clone was detected once. This rearrangement joins TRBV28 to TRBJ1-4, with 9 bases aligning to TRBD1. The CDR3 length is 14 residues. Germline V gene sequence: CDR1 MDHEN, CDR2 SYDVKM. The V and J ends lost 6 bases and 7 bases, in that order; junction bases with no gene match: 6. DNA of the CDR3: TGTGCCAGCAGAAAGACAGGGGGAGGTGAAAAACTGTTTTTT. Encoded protein: CASRKTGGGEKLFF. The full variable domain, its missing parts supplied by reference TRBV28 and TRBJ1-4, is DVKVTQSSRYLVKRTGEKVFLECVQDMDHENMFWYRQDPGLGLRLIYFSYDVKMKEKGDIPEGYSVSREKKERFSLILESASTNQTSMYLCASRKTGGGEKLFFGSGTQLSVL.

The chain employs TRBV13 and TRBJ2-7; 8 nucleotides align to TRBD1. The CDR3 is 11 residues long. Germline values: CDR1 PRHDT, CDR2 FYEKMQ (reference sequence). The V segment lost 5 bases and the J segment 9 bases; nucleotides outside the gene matches: 3. The CDR3 loop is CASSLGTGQYF. The DNA of the CDR3 is TGTGCCAGCAGCCTCGGGACAGGGCAGTACTTC.

The rearrangement joins TRBV9 to TRBJ2-2, with TRBD1 matching 9 bases. Germline V gene sequence: CDR1 SGDLS, CDR2 YYNGEE. The CDR3 is 15 residues long. V dropped 5 bases and J dropped 3; count of bases not matched to a gene: 5. This chain's CDR3 is CASRGQGGDTGELFF. In DNA form, the CDR3 reads TGTGCCAGCAGGGGACAGGGCGGGGACACCGGGGAGCTGTTTTTT.

By share of the sample, this clone is medium-sized. The V gene is TRBV14, the J gene TRBJ2-7; D is perhaps TRBD2 (5 bases). CDR1 and CDR2 (germline): SGHDN, FVKESK. V was pared by 4 bases and J by 3 bases, with 10 bases between. The CDR3 covers 13 residues. CDR3 protein: CASSLARDYEQYF. The CDR3 DNA reads as TGTGCCAGCAGCCTCGCCCGGGACTACGAGCAGTACTTC.

This clone was seen a few times. The chain joins TRBV29-1 to TRBJ1-1; D remains unclear. Per the germline V gene, CDR1 is SQVTM and CDR2 is ANQGSEA. Trimming cost V 2 bases and J 1 base, with 11 bases left between them. The CDR3 loop spans 14 amino acids. Written as DNA, the CDR3 is TGCAGCGTTGAACGGGCGTCGGCGAACACTGAAGCTTTCTTT. This translates into CSVERASANTEAFF. Variable domain in full (rest from reference TRBV29-1 and TRBJ1-1): SAVISQKPSRDICQRGTSLTIQCQVDSQVTMMFWYRQQPGQSLTLIATANQGSEATYESGFVIDKFPISRPNLTFSTLTVSNMSPEDSSIYLCSVERASANTEAFFGQGTRLTVV.